This T cell receptor (beta chain) was identified during a study of breast tumors, draining lymph nodes, adjacent tissues. The study, taken as a whole, reports: Tumor repertoires ranked between lymph nodes and nontumor tissue in diversity, with V and J gene preferences. Luminal-like breast cancer showed significantly greater tumor-nontumor repertoire similarity than basal-like breast cancer did. That most tumor T cells come from lymph nodes remained unproven.

On this clonotype: Its antigen remains unknown.

TCRdb independently ran MiXCR on the multiplex PCR reads; one entry per CDR3 protein. This sample has roughly 110,000 distinct CDR3 sequences, with about 30% found just once. The germline V gene has CDR1 KGHDR and CDR2 SFDVKD. This CDR3 spans 18 amino acids. V dropped 6 bases and J dropped 0 bases, with 20 bases sitting between them. Samples came from axillary lymph nodes draining the breast cancer. This chain connects TRBV24-1 to TRBJ1-5; D possibly corresponds to TRBD1 (5 bases). This receptor was obtained from a female donor with breast cancer. Some clones in this sample may be carry-over from other donors' samples. The specimen sequenced was axillary lymph node tissue. This CDR3 reads CATSPTPGLQGSNQPQHF. Written as DNA, the CDR3 is TGTGCCACCAGTCCGACCCCGGGACTCCAAGGTAGCAATCAGCCCCAGCATTTT.